This TCR beta chain was obtained from a study of blood T cell repertoires in COVID-19. Study at large: From T cells, B-cell-depleted T cells, or PBMCs came the material, which was cDNA or gDNA.

This table comes from immunoSEQ multiplex PCR, and its TCRdb copy is limited to in-frame clones, with some not included. This table has approximately 220,000 clones, just over 85% appearing once. This clone appeared a few times. The sequencing input was PBMCs or T cells enriched from blood (not recorded which). This sequence originates from a woman aged 40 to 50 with acute COVID-19.

The CDR3 loop reads CASIQSLQGTQYF. Here the CDR3 DNA reads TGTGCCAGCATCCAGAGCCTTCAGGGGACCCAGTACTTC. This chain uses TRBV28 with TRBJ2-5, with D perhaps matching TRBD1 (5 bases). The CDR3 has 13 residues. From germline, CDR1 is MDHEN and CDR2 SYDVKM. The germline V and J ends were trimmed by 7 bases and 7 bases, with 16 bases remaining between them.